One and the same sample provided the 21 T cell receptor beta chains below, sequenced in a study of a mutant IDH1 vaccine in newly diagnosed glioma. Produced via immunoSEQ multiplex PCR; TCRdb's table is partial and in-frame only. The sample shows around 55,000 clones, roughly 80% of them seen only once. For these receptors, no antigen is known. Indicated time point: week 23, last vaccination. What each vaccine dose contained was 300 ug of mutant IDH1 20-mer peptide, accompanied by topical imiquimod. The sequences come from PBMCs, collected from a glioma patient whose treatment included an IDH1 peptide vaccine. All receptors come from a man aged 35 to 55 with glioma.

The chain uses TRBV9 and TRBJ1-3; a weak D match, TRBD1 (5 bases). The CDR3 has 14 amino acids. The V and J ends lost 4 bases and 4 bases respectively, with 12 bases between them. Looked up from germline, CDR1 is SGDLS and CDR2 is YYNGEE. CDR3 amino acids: CASSPDGAGNTIYF. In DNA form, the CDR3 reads TGTGCCAGCAGCCCCGATGGGGCAGGAAACACCATATATTTT.

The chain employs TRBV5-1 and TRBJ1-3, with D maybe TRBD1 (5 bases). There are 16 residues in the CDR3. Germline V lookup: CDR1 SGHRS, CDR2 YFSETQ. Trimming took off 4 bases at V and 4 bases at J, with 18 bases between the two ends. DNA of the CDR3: TGCGCCAGCAGCCGCGGACCTCCCCAGGGAGGAAACACCATATATTTT. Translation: CASSRGPPQGGNTIYF.

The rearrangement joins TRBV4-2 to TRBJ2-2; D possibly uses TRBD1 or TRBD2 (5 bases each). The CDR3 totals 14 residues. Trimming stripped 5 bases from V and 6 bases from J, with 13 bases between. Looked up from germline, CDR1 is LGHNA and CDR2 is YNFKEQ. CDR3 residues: CASSYHGASGELFF. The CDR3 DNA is TGTGCCAGCAGCTATCACGGGGCGTCCGGGGAGCTGTTTTTT.

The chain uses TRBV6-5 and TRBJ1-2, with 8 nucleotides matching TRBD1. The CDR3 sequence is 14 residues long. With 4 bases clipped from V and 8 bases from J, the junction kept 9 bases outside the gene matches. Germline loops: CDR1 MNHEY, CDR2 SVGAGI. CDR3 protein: CASSSHTGGLGYTF. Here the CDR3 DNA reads TGTGCCAGCAGTTCCCATACAGGGGGGTTGGGCTACACCTTC.

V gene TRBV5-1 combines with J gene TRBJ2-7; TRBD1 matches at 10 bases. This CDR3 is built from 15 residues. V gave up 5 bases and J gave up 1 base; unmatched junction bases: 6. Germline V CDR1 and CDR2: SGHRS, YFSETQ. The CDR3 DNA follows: TGCGCCAGCAGTACCGGGACAGGGGCTTCCTACGAGCAGTACTTC. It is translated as CASSTGTGASYEQYF. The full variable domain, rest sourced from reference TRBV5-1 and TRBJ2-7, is KAGVTQTPRYLIKTRGQQVTLSCSPISGHRSVSWYQQTPGQGLQFLFEYFSETQRNKGNFPGRFSGRQFSNSRSEMNVSTLELGDSALYLCASSTGTGASYEQYFGPGTRLTVT.

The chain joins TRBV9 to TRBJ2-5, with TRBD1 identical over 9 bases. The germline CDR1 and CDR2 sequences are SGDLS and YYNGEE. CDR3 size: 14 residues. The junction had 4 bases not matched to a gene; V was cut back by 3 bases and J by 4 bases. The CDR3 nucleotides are TGTGCCAGCAGCGGGCCGGGACAGGGAGAGACCCAGTACTTC. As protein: CASSGPGQGETQYF.

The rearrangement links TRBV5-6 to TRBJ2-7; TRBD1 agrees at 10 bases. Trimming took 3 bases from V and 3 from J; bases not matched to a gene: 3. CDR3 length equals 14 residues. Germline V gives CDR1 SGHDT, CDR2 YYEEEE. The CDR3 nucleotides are TGTGCCAGCAGCTCCGGGACAGGGGTCTACGAGCAGTACTTC. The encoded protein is CASSSGTGVYEQYF.

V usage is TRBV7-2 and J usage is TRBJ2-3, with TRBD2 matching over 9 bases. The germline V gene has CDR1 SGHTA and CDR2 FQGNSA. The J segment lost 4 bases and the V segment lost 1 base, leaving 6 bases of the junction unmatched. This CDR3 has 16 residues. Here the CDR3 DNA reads TGTGCCAGCAGCTTAGTTGGCGGGGGGGTACCAGATACGCAGTATTTT. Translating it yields CASSLVGGGVPDTQYF.

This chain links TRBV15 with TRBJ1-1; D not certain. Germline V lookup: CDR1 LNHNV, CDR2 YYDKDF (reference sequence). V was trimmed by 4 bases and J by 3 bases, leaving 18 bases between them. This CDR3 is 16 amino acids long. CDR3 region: CATSNFVFGKDTEAFF. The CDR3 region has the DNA TGTGCCACCAGCAATTTTGTTTTTGGGAAGGACACTGAAGCTTTCTTT.

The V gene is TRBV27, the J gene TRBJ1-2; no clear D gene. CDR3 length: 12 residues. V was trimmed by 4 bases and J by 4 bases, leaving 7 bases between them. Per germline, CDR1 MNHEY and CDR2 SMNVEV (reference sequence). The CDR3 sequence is CASSSGGYGYTF. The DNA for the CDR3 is TGTGCCAGCAGTTCAGGTGGCTATGGCTACACCTTC.

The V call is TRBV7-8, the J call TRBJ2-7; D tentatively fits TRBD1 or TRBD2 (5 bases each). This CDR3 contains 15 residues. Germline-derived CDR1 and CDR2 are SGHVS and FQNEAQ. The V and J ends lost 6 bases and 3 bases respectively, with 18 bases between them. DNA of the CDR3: TGTGCCAGCAGTAGAGACCGGGACGGAGGCTACGAGCAGTACTTC. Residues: CASSRDRDGGYEQYF.

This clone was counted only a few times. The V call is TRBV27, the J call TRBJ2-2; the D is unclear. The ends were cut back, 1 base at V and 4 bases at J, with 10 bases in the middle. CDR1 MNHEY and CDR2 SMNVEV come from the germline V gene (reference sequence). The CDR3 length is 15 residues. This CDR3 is CASSLFSVVTGELFF. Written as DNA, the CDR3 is TGTGCCAGCAGTTTATTCAGTGTTGTCACCGGGGAGCTGTTTTTT.

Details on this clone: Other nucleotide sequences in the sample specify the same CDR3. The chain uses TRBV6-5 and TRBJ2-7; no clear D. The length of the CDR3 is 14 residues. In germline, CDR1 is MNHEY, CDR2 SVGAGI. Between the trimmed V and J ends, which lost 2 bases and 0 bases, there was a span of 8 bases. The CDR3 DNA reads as TGTGCCAGCAGTTACGGTGGGAACTCCTACGAGCAGTACTTC. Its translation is CASSYGGNSYEQYF.

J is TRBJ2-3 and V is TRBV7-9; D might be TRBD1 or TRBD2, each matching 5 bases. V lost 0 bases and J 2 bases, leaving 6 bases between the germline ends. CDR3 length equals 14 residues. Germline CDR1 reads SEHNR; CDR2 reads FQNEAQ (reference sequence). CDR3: CASSLAGVTDTQYF. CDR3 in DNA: TGTGCCAGCAGCTTAGCGGGGGTCACAGATACGCAGTATTTT. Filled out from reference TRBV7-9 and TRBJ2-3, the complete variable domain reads DTGVSQNPRHKITKRGQNVTFRCDPISEHNRLYWYRQTLGQGPEFLTYFQNEAQLEKSRLLSDRFSAERPKGSFSTLEIQRTEQGDSAMYLCASSLAGVTDTQYFGPGTRLTVL.

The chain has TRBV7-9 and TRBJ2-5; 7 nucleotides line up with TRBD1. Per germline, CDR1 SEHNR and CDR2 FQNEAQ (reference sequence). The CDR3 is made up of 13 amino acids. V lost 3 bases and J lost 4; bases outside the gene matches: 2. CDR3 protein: CASSLGTVETQYF. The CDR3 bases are TGTGCCAGCAGCTTGGGGACAGTAGAGACCCAGTACTTC.

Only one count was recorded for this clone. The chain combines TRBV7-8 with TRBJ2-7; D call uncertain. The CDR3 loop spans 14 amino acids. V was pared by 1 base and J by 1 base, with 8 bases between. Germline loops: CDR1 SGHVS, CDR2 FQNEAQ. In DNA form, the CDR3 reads TGTGCCAGCAGCTTAGTAGGCCTATCCTACGAGCAGTACTTC. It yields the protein CASSLVGLSYEQYF. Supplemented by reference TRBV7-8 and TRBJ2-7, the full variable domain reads GAGVSQSPRYKVAKRGQDVALRCDPISGHVSLFWYQQALGQGPEFLTYFQNEAQLDKSGLPSDRFFAERPEGSVSTLKIQRTQQEDSAVYLCASSLVGLSYEQYFGPGTRLTVT.

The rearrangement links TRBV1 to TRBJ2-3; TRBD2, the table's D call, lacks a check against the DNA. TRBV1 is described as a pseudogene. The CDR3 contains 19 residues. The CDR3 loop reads CTSSHLKLGTSGRTDTQYF. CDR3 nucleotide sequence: TGCACCAGCAGCCACTTGAAATTAGGGACTAGCGGACGCACAGATACGCAGTATTTT.

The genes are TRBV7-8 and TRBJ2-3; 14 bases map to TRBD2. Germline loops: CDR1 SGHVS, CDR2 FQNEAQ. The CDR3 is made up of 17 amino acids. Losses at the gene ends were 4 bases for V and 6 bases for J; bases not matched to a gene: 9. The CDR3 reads CASSSPTSGGERDTQYF. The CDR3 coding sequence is TGTGCCAGCAGCTCTCCGACTAGCGGGGGGGAGAGGGATACGCAGTATTTT.

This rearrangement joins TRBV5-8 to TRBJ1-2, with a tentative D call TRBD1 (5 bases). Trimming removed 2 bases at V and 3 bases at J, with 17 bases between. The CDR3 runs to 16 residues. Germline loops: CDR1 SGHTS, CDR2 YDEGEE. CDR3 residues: CASSFGAGFEDYGYTF. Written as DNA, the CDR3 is TGTGCCAGCAGCTTCGGGGCGGGTTTCGAGGACTATGGCTACACCTTC.

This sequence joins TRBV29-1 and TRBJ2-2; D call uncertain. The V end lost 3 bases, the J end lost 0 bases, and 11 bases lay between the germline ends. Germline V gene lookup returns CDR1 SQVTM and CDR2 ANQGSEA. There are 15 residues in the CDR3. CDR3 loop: CSVEMAAANTGELFF. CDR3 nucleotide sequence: TGCAGCGTTGAGATGGCAGCCGCGAACACCGGGGAGCTGTTTTTT.

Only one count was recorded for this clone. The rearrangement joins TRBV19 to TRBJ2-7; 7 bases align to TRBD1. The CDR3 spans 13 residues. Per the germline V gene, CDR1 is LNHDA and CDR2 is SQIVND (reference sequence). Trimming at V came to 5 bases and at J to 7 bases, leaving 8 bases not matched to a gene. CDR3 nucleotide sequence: TGTGCCAGTAGTCCAACAGGGGAGAGGGAGCAGTACTTC. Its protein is CASSPTGEREQYF.